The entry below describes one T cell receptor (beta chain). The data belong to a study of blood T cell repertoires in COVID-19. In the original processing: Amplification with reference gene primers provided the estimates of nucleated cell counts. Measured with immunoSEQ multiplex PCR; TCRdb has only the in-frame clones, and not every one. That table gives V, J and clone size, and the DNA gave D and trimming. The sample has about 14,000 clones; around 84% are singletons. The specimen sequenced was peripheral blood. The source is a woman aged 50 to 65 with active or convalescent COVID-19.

The DNA of the CDR3 is TGCGCCAGCAGCTTACGACTAGACGAGCAGTACTTC. The encoded protein is CASSLRLDEQYF. The chain couples TRBV5-1 to TRBJ2-7, with D perhaps matching TRBD2 (6 bases). The CDR3 length is 12 residues. The V gene lost 2 bases and the J gene lost 5 bases, with 8 bases spanning the gap. CDR1 is SGHRS, CDR2 YFSETQ, per germline.